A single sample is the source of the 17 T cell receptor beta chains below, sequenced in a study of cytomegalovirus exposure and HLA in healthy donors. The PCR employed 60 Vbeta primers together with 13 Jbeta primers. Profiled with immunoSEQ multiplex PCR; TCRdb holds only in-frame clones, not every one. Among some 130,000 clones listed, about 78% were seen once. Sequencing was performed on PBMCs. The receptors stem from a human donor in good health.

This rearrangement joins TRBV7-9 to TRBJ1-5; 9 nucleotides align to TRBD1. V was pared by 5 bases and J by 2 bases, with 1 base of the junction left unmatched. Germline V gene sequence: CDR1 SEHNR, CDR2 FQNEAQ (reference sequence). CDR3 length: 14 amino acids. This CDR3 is CASSRQGGNQPQHF. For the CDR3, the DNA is TGTGCCAGCAGCCGACAGGGGGGCAATCAGCCCCAGCATTTT.

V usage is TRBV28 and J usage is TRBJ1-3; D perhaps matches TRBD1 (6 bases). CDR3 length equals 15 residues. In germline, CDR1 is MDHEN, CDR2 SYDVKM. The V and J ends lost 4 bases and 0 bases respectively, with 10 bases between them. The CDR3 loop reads CASSYGGVSGNTIYF. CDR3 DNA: TGTGCCAGCAGTTATGGGGGCGTCTCTGGAAACACCATATATTTT.

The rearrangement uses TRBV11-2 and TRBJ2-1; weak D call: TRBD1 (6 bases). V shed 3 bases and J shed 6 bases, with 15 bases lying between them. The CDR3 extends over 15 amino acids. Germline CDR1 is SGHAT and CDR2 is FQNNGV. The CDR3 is CASSLGVGGPNEQFF. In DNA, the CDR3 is TGTGCCAGCAGCTTGGGGGTTGGGGGCCCCAATGAGCAGTTCTTC. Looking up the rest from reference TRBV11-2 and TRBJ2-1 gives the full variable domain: EAGVAQSPRYKIIEKRQSVAFWCNPISGHATLYWYQQILGQGPKLLIQFQNNGVVDDSQLPKDRFSAERLKGVDSTLKIQPAKLEDSAVYLCASSLGVGGPNEQFFGPGTRLTVL.

In nucleotides, the CDR3 is TGTGCCAGCAGTTCTCAGGAACTGGGCCAGCCCCAGCATTTT. It specifies CASSSQELGQPQHF. The rearrangement joins TRBV6-6 to TRBJ1-5; D not certain. Trimming shortened V by 4 bases and J by 7 bases, and 14 bases separated the two germline ends. The CDR3 sequence is 14 residues long. Per the germline V gene, CDR1 is MNHNY and CDR2 is SVGAGI (reference sequence).

CDR3 sequence (DNA): TGTGCCAGCAGCCAAGATGGAGACAGGTGGCTTTATGGCTACACCTTC. Its protein product is CASSQDGDRWLYGYTF. The rearrangement joins TRBV4-2 to TRBJ1-2; D perhaps matches TRBD1 (6 bases). Trimming pared 0 bases from V and 5 bases from J, leaving 16 bases between. From germline, CDR1 is LGHNA and CDR2 YNFKEQ. The CDR3 contains 16 residues.

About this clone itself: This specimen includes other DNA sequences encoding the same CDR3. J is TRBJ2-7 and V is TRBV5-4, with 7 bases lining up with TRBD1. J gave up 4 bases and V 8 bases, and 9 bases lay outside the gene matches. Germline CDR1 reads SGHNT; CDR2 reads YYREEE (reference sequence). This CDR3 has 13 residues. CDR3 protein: CASSLDRAYEQYF. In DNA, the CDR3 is TGTGCCAGTTCTCTCGACAGGGCATACGAGCAGTACTTC.

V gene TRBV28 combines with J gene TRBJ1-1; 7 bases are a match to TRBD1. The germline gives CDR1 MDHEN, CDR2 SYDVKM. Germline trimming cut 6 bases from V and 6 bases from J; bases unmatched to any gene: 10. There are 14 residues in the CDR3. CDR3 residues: CASRGGSGGSEAFF. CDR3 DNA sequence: TGTGCCAGCAGAGGGGGCTCGGGGGGGTCTGAAGCTTTCTTT.

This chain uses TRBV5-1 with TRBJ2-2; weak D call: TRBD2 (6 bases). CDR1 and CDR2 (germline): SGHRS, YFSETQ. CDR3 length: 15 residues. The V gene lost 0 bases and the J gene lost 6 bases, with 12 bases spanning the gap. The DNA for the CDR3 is TGCGCCAGCAGCTTGGACGGGAGTGGGGCCGGGGAGCTGTTTTTT. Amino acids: CASSLDGSGAGELFF.

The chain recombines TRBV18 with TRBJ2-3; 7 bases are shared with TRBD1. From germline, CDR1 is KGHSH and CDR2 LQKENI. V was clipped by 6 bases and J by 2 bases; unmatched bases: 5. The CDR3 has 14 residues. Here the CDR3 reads CASSRGQFTDTQYF. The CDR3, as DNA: TGTGCCAGCTCGAGGGGACAGTTCACAGATACGCAGTATTTT.

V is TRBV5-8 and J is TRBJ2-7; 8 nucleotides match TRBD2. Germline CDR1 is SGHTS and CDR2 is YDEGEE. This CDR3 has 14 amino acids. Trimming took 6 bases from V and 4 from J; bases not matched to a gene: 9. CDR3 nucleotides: TGTGCCAGCACGGCGCGAGCGGGGGCATACGAGCAGTACTTC. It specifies CASTARAGAYEQYF.

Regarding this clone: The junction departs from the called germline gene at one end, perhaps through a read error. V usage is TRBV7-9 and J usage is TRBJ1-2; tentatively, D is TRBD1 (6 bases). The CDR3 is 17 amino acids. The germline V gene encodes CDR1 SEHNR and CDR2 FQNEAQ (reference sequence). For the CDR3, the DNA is TGTTCCAGCAGCTTAAGCGACTACAGGGTATTCCTTGATGGCTACACCTTC. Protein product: CSSSLSDYRVFLDGYTF.

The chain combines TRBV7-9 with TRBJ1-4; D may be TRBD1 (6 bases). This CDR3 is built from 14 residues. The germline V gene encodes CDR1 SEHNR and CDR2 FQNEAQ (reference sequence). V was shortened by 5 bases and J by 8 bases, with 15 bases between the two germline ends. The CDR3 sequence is CASSVRTAEEKLFF. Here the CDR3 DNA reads TGTGCCAGCAGCGTCAGGACAGCCGAGGAAAAACTGTTTTTT.

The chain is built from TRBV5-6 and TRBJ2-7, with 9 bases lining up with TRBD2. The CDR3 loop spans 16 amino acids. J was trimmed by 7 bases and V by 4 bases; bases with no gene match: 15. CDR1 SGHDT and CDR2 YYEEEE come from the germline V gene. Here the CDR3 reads CASSPDSGRVGGEQYF. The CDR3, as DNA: TGTGCCAGCAGCCCAGATAGCGGGAGAGTAGGGGGGGAGCAGTACTTC.

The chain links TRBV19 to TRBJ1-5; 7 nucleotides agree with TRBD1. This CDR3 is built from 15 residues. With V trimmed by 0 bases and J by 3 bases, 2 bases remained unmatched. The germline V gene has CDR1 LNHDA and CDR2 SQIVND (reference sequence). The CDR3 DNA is TGTGCCAGTAGTATAGAGGGACAGCTCAATCAGCCCCAGCATTTT. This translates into CASSIEGQLNQPQHF.

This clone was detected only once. The CDR3 nucleotides read TGTGCCTGGGATAAAAGGGGGAATGAAGCTTTCTTT. Protein: CAWDKRGNEAFF. The chain recombines TRBV30 with TRBJ1-1, with a possible D match to TRBD1 (6 bases). CDR3 length: 12 residues. V was clipped by 5 bases and J by 7 bases, with 14 bases between them. Germline-derived CDR1 and CDR2 are GTSNPN and SVGIG (reference sequence).

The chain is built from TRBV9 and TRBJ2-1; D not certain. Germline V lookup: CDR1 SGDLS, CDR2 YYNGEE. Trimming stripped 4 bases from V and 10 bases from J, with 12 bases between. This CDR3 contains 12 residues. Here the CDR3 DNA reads TGTGCCAGCAGCATCGAGCCTCGCGAGCAGTTCTTC. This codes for CASSIEPREQFF.

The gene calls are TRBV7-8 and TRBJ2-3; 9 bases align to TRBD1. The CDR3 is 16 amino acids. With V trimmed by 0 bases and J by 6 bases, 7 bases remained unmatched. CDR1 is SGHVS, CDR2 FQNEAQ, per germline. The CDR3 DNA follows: TGTGCCAGCAGCTTAGCTGGGGGACAGGGTGTCGATACGCAGTATTTT. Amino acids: CASSLAGGQGVDTQYF.